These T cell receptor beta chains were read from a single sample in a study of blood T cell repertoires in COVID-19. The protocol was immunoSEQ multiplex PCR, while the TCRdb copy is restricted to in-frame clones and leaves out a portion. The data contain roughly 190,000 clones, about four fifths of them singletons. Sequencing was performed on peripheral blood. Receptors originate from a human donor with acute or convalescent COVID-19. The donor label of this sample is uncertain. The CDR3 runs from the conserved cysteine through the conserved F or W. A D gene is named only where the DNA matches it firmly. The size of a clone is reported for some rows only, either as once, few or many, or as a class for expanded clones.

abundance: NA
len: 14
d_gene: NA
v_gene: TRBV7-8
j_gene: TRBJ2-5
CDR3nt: TGTGCCAGCAGTCAATACGCGGGACAAGAGACCCAGTACTTC
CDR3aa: CASSQYAGQETQYF

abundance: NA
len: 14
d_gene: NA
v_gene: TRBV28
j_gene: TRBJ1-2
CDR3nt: TGTGCCAGCAAGATCGAGAGCGGGCTTTCTGGCTACACCTTC
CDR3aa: CASKIESGLSGYTF

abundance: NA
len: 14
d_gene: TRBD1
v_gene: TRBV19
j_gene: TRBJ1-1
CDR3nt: TGTGCCAGTAGTCTCGGACAGGGGGCGAAGGGAGCTTTCTTT
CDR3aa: CASSLGQGAKGAFF

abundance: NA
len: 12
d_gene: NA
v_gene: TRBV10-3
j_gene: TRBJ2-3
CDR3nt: TGTGCCATCACCGCTGGAGGAGATACGCAGTATTTT
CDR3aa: CAITAGGDTQYF

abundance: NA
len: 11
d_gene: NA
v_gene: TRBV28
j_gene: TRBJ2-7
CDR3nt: TGTGCCAGCAGTCTCGGGGGCGAGCAGTACTTC
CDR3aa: CASSLGGEQYF

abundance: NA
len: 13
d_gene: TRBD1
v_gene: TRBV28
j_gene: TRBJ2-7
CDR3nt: TGTGCCAGCAATGCCCGGACAGGGGTCGAGCAGTACTTC
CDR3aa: CASNARTGVEQYF

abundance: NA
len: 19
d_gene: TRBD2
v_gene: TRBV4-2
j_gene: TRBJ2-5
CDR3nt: TGTGCCAGCAGCCAAGACCGTACGCTACTAGCGGGCGGGGGAGAGACCCAGTACTTC
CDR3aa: CASSQDRTLLAGGGETQYF

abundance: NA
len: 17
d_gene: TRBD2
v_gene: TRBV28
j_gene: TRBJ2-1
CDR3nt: TGTGCCAGCAGCACTAGCAGGACTAGCGGGAGGGGGGGTGAGCAGTTCTTC
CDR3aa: CASSTSRTSGRGGEQFF

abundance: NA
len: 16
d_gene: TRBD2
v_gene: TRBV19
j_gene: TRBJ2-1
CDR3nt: TGTGCCAGTAGTATCTCGGGACTAGCGGGCTACAATGAGCAGTTCTTC
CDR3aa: CASSISGLAGYNEQFF

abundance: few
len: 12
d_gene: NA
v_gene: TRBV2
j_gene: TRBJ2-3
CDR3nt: TGTGCCAGCAGTACACGCACAGATACGCAGTATTTT
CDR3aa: CASSTRTDTQYF

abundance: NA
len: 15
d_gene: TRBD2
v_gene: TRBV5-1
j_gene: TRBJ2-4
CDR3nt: TGCGCCAGCAGCTTGTCTCAGCGGGGCAAAAACATTCAGTACTTC
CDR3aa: CASSLSQRGKNIQYF

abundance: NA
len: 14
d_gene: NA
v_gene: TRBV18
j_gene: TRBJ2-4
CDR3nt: TGTGCCAGCTCACCGGCGGGACAGCCTCACATTCAGTACTTC
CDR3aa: CASSPAGQPHIQYF

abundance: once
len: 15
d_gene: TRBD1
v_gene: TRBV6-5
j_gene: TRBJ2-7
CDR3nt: TGTGCCAGCAGTTACCGGGACAGGGGAACCTACGAGCAGTACTTC
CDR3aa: CASSYRDRGTYEQYF

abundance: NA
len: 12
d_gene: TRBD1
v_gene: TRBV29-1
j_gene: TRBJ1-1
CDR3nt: TGCAGCGTAGACAGGGGAAACACTGAAGCTTTCTTT
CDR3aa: CSVDRGNTEAFF

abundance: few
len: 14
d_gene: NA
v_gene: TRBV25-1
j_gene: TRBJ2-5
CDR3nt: TGTGCCAGCAGTGCTCCGGGAGACCCCGAGACCCAGTACTTC
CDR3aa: CASSAPGDPETQYF

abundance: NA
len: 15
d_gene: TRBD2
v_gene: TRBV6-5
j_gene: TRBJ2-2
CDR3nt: TGTGCCAGCAGGACTAGCGGGGGGGCCCCCGGGGAGCTGTTTTTT
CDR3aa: CASRTSGGAPGELFF

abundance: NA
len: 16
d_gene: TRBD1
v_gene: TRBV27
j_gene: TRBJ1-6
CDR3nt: TGTGCCAGCAGTTTATTGGACAGGGGGCAAGTCTCACCCCTCCACTTT
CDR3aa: CASSLLDRGQVSPLHF

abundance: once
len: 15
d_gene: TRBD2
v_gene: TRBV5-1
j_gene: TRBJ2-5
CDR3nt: TGCGCCAGCAGCTCCCTGGGGCTAGCGGCTGAGACCCAGTACTTC
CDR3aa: CASSSLGLAAETQYF

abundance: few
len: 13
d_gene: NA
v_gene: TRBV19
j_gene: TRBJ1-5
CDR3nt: TGTGCCAGTAGTACCCGACAAGATCAGCCCCAGCATTTT
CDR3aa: CASSTRQDQPQHF

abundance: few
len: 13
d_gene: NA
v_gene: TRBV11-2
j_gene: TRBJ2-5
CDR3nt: TGTGCCAGCAGCTCCGGTCACCAAGAGACCCAGTACTTC
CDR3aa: CASSSGHQETQYF

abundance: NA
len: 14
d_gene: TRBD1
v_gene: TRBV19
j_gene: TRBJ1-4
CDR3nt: TGTGCCAGTAACCAGGGGGCAACTAATGAAAAACTGTTTTTT
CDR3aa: CASNQGATNEKLFF

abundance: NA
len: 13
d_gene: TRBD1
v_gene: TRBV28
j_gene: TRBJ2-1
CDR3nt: TGTGCCAGCAGTTCCCGGGACAGGGTTGAGCAGTTCTTC
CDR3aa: CASSSRDRVEQFF

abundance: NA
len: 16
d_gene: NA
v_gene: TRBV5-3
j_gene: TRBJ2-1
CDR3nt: TGTGCCAGAAGCTTGGCGGGAGGACAGGGTCGCGGTGAGCAGTTCTTC
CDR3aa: CARSLAGGQGRGEQFF

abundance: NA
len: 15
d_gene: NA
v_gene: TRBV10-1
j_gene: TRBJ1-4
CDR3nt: TGCGCCAGCAGTGAATCGACGGGAACTAATGAAAAACTGTTTTTT
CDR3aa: CASSESTGTNEKLFF

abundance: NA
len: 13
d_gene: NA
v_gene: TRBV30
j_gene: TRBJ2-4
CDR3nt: TGTGCCTGGAGTGAGGGGGCCAAAAACATTCAGTACTTC
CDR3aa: CAWSEGAKNIQYF

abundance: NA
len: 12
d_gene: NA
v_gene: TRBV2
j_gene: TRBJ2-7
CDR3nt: TGTGCCAGCAGGGAGACTATTGCCGAGCAGTACTTC
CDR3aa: CASRETIAEQYF